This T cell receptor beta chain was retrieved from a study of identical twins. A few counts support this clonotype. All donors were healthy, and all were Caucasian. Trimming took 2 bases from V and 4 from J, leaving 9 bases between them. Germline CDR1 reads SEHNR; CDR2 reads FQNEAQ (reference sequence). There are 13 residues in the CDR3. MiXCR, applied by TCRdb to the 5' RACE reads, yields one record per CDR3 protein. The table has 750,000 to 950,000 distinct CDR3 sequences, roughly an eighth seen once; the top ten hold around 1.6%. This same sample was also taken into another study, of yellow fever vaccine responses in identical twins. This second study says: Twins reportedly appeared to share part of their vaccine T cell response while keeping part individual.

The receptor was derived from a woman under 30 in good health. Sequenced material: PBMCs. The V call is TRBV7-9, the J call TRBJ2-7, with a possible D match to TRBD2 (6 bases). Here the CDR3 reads CASSLPGRYEQYF. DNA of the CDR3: TGTGCCAGCAGCTTACCCGGGAGATACGAGCAGTACTTC.